This T cell receptor beta chain was documented in a study of blood T cell repertoires in COVID-19. Study-level information: There were acute and convalescent COVID-19 samples, and they came from the United States, Italy and Spain. T cells, B-cell-depleted T cells, or PBMCs provided the cDNA or gDNA that served as material.

In the study's own analysis: Amplification of reference gene primers provided the estimated nucleated cell counts. Clones were sequenced by immunoSEQ multiplex PCR, and TCRdb holds only the in-frame ones, with some missing. D and trimming come from the DNA, and the V and J calls and clone size come from that table. The sample has 60,000 or so clones; almost 85% are singletons. Trimming cost V 8 bases and J 1 base; bases outside gene matches: 7. Germline loops: CDR1 GTSNPN, CDR2 SVGIG (reference sequence). This CDR3 comprises 13 residues. V and J are TRBV30 and TRBJ1-1, with TRBD1 identical over 7 bases. The TCR was taken from a man in his 60s with acute or convalescent COVID-19. The sequenced sample was peripheral blood. CDR3 sequence (DNA): TGTGCCAGCGAACAGGGGCCGAACACTGAAGCTTTCTTT. Translated: CASEQGPNTEAFF.